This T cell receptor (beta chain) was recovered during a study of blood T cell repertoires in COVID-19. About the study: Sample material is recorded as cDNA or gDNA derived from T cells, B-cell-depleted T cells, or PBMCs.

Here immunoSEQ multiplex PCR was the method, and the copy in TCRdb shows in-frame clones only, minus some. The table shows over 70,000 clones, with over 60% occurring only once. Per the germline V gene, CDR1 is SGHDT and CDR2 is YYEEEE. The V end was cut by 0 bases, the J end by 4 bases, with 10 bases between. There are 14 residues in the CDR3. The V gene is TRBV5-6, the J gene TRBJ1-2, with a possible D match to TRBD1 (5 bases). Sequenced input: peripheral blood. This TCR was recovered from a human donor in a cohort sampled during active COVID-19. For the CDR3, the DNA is TGTGCCAGCAGCTTGGGCAGGACAACCTATGGCTACACCTTC. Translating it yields CASSLGRTTYGYTF.